These 31 T cell receptor beta chains originate from one sample sequenced in a study of T-cell memory formation after mild COVID-19. TCRdb re-called the 5' RACE reads with MiXCR, one entry per CDR3 protein. This table holds 380,000 or so distinct CDR3 sequences, about 15% found once. The sample was PBMCs or a T cell subset sorted from them (not recorded which). Receptor source: a man younger than 30 who had mild COVID-19 (a few samples of this study predate the infection). Cell type and time point are not known.

There are a few counts of this clonotype. The chain uses TRBV9 and TRBJ1-6; D is undetermined. The V end lost 3 bases, the J end lost 9 bases, and 13 bases lay between the germline ends. The length of the CDR3 is 14 residues. Per the germline V gene, CDR1 is SGDLS and CDR2 is YYNGEE. The CDR3 nucleotides read TGTGCCAGCAGCGCCCTGGCCCATTTTTCACCCCTCCACTTT. Translation: CASSALAHFSPLHF.

The V gene is TRBV11-2, the J gene TRBJ2-3; D possibly uses TRBD1 or TRBD2 (6 bases each). Trimming removed 5 bases at V and 0 bases at J, with 15 bases between. This CDR3 spans 16 amino acids. Per germline, CDR1 SGHAT and CDR2 FQNNGV. As DNA, the CDR3 is TGTGCCAGCAGCCCCACGAGGGGGGCAAGCACAGATACGCAGTATTTT. Protein: CASSPTRGASTDTQYF.

This clonotype has only a few counts. The V call is TRBV7-9, the J call TRBJ2-1, with D unclear. V lost 5 bases to trimming and J lost 4 bases, with 15 bases between them. Germline V lookup: CDR1 SEHNR, CDR2 FQNEAQ (reference sequence). CDR3 length equals 15 residues. CDR3 DNA sequence: TGTGCCAGCAGCGCCGCTCTACTACCATACAATGAGCAGTTCTTC. Protein product: CASSAALLPYNEQFF.

The chain is built from TRBV5-1 and TRBJ2-7, with a tentative D call TRBD2 (5 bases). The CDR3 loop spans 13 amino acids. Germline CDR1 reads SGHRS; CDR2 reads YFSETQ. The V gene lost 4 bases and the J gene lost 2 bases, with 10 bases spanning the gap. DNA of the CDR3: TGCGCCAGCAGCCCCCTGGGAGCCTACGAGCAGTACTTC. This gives the protein CASSPLGAYEQYF.

This clonotype was counted ten times or more. The rearrangement joins TRBV5-1 to TRBJ2-2, with no clear D. This CDR3 spans 13 amino acids. Germline loops: CDR1 SGHRS, CDR2 YFSETQ. V was shortened by 0 bases and J by 4 bases, with 4 bases between the two germline ends. CDR3 bases: TGCGCCAGCAGCTTGGACAGCACCGGGGAGCTGTTTTTT. The encoded protein is CASSLDSTGELFF.

This clonotype was observed a handful of times. For the CDR3, the DNA is TGTGCCACCAGTGACCACCTGAATACCCCGAACACCGGGGAGCTGTTTTTT. As protein: CATSDHLNTPNTGELFF. The J gene is TRBJ2-2, the V gene TRBV24-1; D call uncertain. From germline, CDR1 is KGHDR and CDR2 SFDVKD. V lost 4 bases, J lost 0 bases, and 14 bases lay in between. This CDR3 contains 17 residues.

The sample holds a few counts of this clonotype. CDR3 region: CASRLTVPNTGELFF. CDR3 coding DNA: TGCGCCAGCAGGCTTACAGTACCGAACACCGGGGAGCTGTTTTTT. The chain uses TRBV5-1 and TRBJ2-2, with D unclear. Trimming shortened V by 5 bases and J by 0 bases, and 11 bases separated the two germline ends. The CDR3 is made up of 15 amino acids. The germline gives CDR1 SGHRS, CDR2 YFSETQ.

This clonotype was recorded a few times. The chain couples TRBV19 to TRBJ1-3, with no clear D. V was shortened by 9 bases and J by 0 bases, with 9 bases between the two germline ends. The V gene's germline CDR1 is LNHDA and CDR2 SQIVND (reference sequence). The CDR3 runs 13 residues. The CDR3 DNA reads TGTGCCAGCCAACAGAGCTCTGGAAACACCATATATTTT. Translated: CASQQSSGNTIYF.

This clonotype was detected only a few times. This chain joins TRBV28 and TRBJ2-1; 9 bases fit TRBD1. After removal of 4 bases from V and 12 bases from J, the junction contained 7 bases not matched to a gene. Germline-derived CDR1 and CDR2 are MDHEN and SYDVKM. CDR3 length: 13 amino acids. The DNA for the CDR3 is TGTGCCAGCAGTTCATGGCCGGGACAGGGGCAGTTCTTC. Translated: CASSSWPGQGQFF.

This clonotype has just a few counts. The junction shows a germline mismatch at one end, possibly a read error. The chain couples TRBV7-7 to TRBJ2-3; the match to TRBD2 covers 10 bases. The length of the CDR3 is 15 residues. Germline values: CDR1 SSHAT, CDR2 FNYEAQ (reference sequence). The CDR3 sequence is CASSRSGGSADTQYF. The CDR3 region has the DNA TGTGCTAGCAGCCGTAGCGGGGGGAGCGCGGATACGCAGTATTTT.

The chain links TRBV5-5 to TRBJ2-1; D is unresolved. V lost 0 bases and J 3 bases, leaving 10 bases between the germline ends. This CDR3 is built from 15 residues. CDR1 is SGHKS and CDR2 is YYEKEE in the germline V gene (reference sequence). The CDR3 loop reads CASSLAKTVYNEQFF. In DNA form, the CDR3 reads TGTGCCAGCAGCTTGGCCAAAACAGTCTACAATGAGCAGTTCTTC.

This clonotype showed up just a few times. The CDR3 DNA sequence: TGTGCCAGCAGCTCGGGACGCCTGAGCTATGGCTACACCTTC. Translated: CASSSGRLSYGYTF. The rearrangement uses TRBV7-9 and TRBJ1-2; D may be TRBD1 (5 bases). CDR1 and CDR2 from the germline V gene are SEHNR and FQNEAQ (reference sequence). CDR3 length equals 14 residues. Trimming removed 4 bases from V and 4 bases from J, with 13 bases in between.

Comment on this clonotype: An end of the junction does not agree with germline; a read error may underlie this. The chain combines TRBV20-1 with TRBJ2-3; 7 positions match TRBD1. The CDR3 runs 14 residues. Germline CDR1 reads DFQATT; CDR2 reads SNEGSKA (reference sequence). The CDR3: CSAKDRIGTHTQYF. In nucleotides, the CDR3 is TGCAGTGCCAAGGACAGGATTGGCACACATACGCAGTATTTT.

This clonotype showed up many times. This rearrangement joins TRBV7-2 to TRBJ2-7; D is uncertain. From germline, CDR1 is SGHTA and CDR2 FQGNSA. This CDR3 is built from 15 residues. V was trimmed by 5 bases and J by 2 bases, leaving 16 bases between them. CDR3 bases: TGTGCCAGCAGCCCACAAGCCGGACCCCCCTACGAGCAGTACTTC. Encoded protein: CASSPQAGPPYEQYF. The full variable domain, rest sourced from reference TRBV7-2 and TRBJ2-7, is GAGVSQSPSNKVTEKGKDVELRCDPISGHTALYWYRQSLGQGLEFLIYFQGNSAPDKSGLPSDRFSAERTGGSVSTLTIQRTQQEDSAVYLCASSPQAGPPYEQYFGPGTRLTVT.

There are a few counts of this clonotype. The V call is TRBV7-2, the J call TRBJ2-6; D gene uncertain. CDR3 size: 16 residues. Germline CDR1 and CDR2: SGHTA and FQGNSA. V lost 5 bases, J lost 4 bases, and 15 bases lay in between. The CDR3 is CASSPEVVPGANVLTF. CDR3 bases: TGTGCCAGCAGCCCAGAGGTCGTGCCGGGGGCCAACGTCCTGACTTTC.

This clonotype was seen a few times. V and J are TRBV5-1 and TRBJ2-1; 16 bases line up with TRBD2. CDR1 and CDR2 (germline): SGHRS, YFSETQ. This CDR3 is 19 amino acids long. The junction had 10 bases not matched to a gene; V was cut back by 4 bases and J by 3 bases. In nucleotides, the CDR3 is TGCGCCAGCAGCCAAACCGGGACTAGCGGGGGGGATCACTACAATGAGCAGTTCTTC. Translating it yields CASSQTGTSGGDHYNEQFF. Together with reference TRBV5-1 and TRBJ2-1, the CDR3 gives the full variable domain: KAGVTQTPRYLIKTRGQQVTLSCSPISGHRSVSWYQQTPGQGLQFLFEYFSETQRNKGNFPGRFSGRQFSNSRSEMNVSTLELGDSALYLCASSQTGTSGGDHYNEQFFGPGTRLTVL.

The CDR3 sequence is CASRRHGTGEGETQYF. The CDR3 nucleotides are TGTGCCAGCAGACGTCACGGGACAGGGGAAGGAGAGACCCAGTACTTC. This sequence joins TRBV27 and TRBJ2-5; TRBD1 aligns across 10 bases. V lost 6 bases, J lost 4 bases, and 11 bases stayed unmatched. Per the germline V gene, CDR1 is MNHEY and CDR2 is SMNVEV (reference sequence). This CDR3 has 16 residues.

This clonotype was recorded at least ten times. The CDR3 spells CASSFYRETNEKLFF. CDR3 DNA sequence: TGCGCCAGCAGCTTCTACCGGGAAACTAATGAAAAACTGTTTTTT. This sequence joins TRBV5-1 and TRBJ1-4; D not resolved. The CDR3 sequence is 15 residues long. Per the germline V gene, CDR1 is SGHRS and CDR2 is YFSETQ. V gave up 2 bases and J gave up 1 base, with 9 bases separating them.

CDR3 region: CASSQAPGREQYF. The CDR3 DNA reads TGTGCCAGCAGCCAAGCCCCGGGACGTGAGCAGTACTTC. This chain joins TRBV3-1 and TRBJ2-7; TRBD1 or TRBD2 may be the D gene (5 bases each). Germline assignment: CDR1 LGHDT and CDR2 YNNKEL (reference sequence). The V and J ends lost 1 base and 7 bases respectively, with 11 bases between them. This CDR3 has 13 residues.

This CDR3 is CASSYSGGSEETQYF. The CDR3 DNA reads as TGTGCCAGCAGTTACTCCGGGGGATCGGAAGAGACCCAGTACTTC. The rearrangement links TRBV6-5 to TRBJ2-5, with D perhaps matching TRBD2 (6 bases). CDR1 is MNHEY, CDR2 SVGAGI, per germline. V gave up 0 bases and J gave up 3 bases, with 11 bases separating them. The CDR3 loop spans 15 amino acids.

The chain joins TRBV29-1 to TRBJ1-2; D is ambiguous. The CDR3 is 12 residues long. Germline V CDR1 and CDR2: SQVTM, ANQGSEA. V lost 3 bases and J 4 bases, leaving 9 bases between the germline ends. The CDR3 nucleotides are TGCAGCGTTGAGTACAGTACCTATGGCTACACCTTC. Residues: CSVEYSTYGYTF. Looking up the rest from reference TRBV29-1 and TRBJ1-2 gives the full variable domain: SAVISQKPSRDICQRGTSLTIQCQVDSQVTMMFWYRQQPGQSLTLIATANQGSEATYESGFVIDKFPISRPNLTFSTLTVSNMSPEDSSIYLCSVEYSTYGYTFGSGTRLTVV.

This clonotype has more than one count but fewer than ten. This chain joins TRBV28 and TRBJ2-3; a possible D gene is TRBD2 (5 bases). The CDR3 sequence is 14 residues long. The germline gives CDR1 MDHEN, CDR2 SYDVKM. The V and J ends lost 7 bases and 5 bases respectively, with 16 bases between them. The CDR3 loop is CASNPGPGLDTQYF. The CDR3 nucleotides are TGTGCCAGCAATCCGGGCCCGGGGTTAGATACGCAGTATTTT.

This clonotype showed up just a few times. The rearrangement joins TRBV7-2 to TRBJ1-5; tentative D call: TRBD1 (5 bases). Looked up from germline, CDR1 is SGHTA and CDR2 is FQGNSA. V was pared by 5 bases and J by 7 bases, with 12 bases between. This CDR3 region has 13 residues. For the CDR3, the DNA is TGTGCCAGCAGCGCGGACATTGTCCAGCCCCAGCATTTT. Amino acid sequence: CASSADIVQPQHF.

This clonotype was counted only a few times. The rearrangement uses TRBV6-4 and TRBJ2-1, with a possible D match to TRBD2 (5 bases). Trimming left V 4 bases short and J 1 base short, with 14 bases between. The CDR3 has 16 residues. Germline V lookup: CDR1 MRHNA, CDR2 SNTAGT. The CDR3 bases are TGTGCCAGCAGTGGGGTTCCGGCGGGTTCCTACAATGAGCAGTTCTTC. This codes for CASSGVPAGSYNEQFF.

A few counts support this clonotype. This chain links TRBV5-1 with TRBJ2-7; tentative D call: TRBD1 (5 bases). Germline V CDR1 and CDR2: SGHRS, YFSETQ. The CDR3 spans 14 residues. V was cut by 0 bases and J by 2 bases, with 9 bases left in between. The CDR3: CASSLGSGTYEQYF. CDR3 DNA sequence: TGCGCCAGCAGCTTGGGTTCAGGGACCTACGAGCAGTACTTC.

This clonotype was detected only a few times. The rearrangement links TRBV7-2 to TRBJ2-1; TRBD2 agrees at 8 bases. Germline CDR1 and CDR2: SGHTA and FQGNSA. V dropped 4 bases and J dropped 8; count of bases not matched to a gene: 10. The CDR3 consists of 15 residues. CDR3 sequence reads: CASSSGTSIIDEQFF. The CDR3 DNA reads as TGTGCCAGCAGCTCTGGGACTAGTATTATCGATGAGCAGTTCTTC.

The V gene is TRBV5-8, the J gene TRBJ1-5, with TRBD1 identical over 10 bases. The CDR3 runs 17 residues. Germline lookup yields CDR1 SGHTS and CDR2 YDEGEE. V shed 1 base, J shed 5 bases, and the junction held 9 bases outside the gene matches. CDR3 in DNA: TGTGCCAGCAGCTTGTTACTGGAGACAGGGGGCCATCAGCCCCAGCATTTT. It translates to CASSLLLETGGHQPQHF.

The chain employs TRBV12-3 or TRBV12-4 and TRBJ1-5; the D is unclear. The CDR3 length is 14 residues. Trimming shortened V by 6 bases and J by 5 bases, and 14 bases separated the two germline ends. The DNA of the CDR3 is TGTGCCAGCAGCCTAAGACCACGCGATCAGCCCCAGCATTTT. Protein: CASSLRPRDQPQHF.

J is TRBJ2-1 and V is TRBV11-2; 14 bases match TRBD2. The CDR3 loop spans 15 amino acids. The germline CDR1 and CDR2 sequences are SGHAT and FQNNGV. Unmatched junction bases numbered 4, after V lost 3 bases and J lost 9 bases. The CDR3 bases are TGTGCCAGCAGCTTCGGGACTAGCGGGGGCTCTGAGCAGTTCTTC. Its translation is CASSFGTSGGSEQFF.

The J gene is TRBJ1-2, the V gene TRBV6-2 or TRBV6-3; no definite D call. The germline V and J ends were trimmed by 7 bases and 8 bases, with 17 bases remaining between them. This CDR3 contains 13 residues. Per the germline V gene, CDR1 is MNHEY and CDR2 is SVGEGT. This CDR3 reads CASIKTRGYGYTF. The DNA of the CDR3 is TGTGCCAGCATTAAGACACGTGGCTACGGCTACACCTTC.

This chain uses TRBV5-1 with TRBJ2-7; 8 positions agree with TRBD2. Germline trimming cut 4 bases from V and 6 bases from J; bases unmatched to any gene: 9. CDR3 size: 14 residues. In germline, CDR1 is SGHRS, CDR2 YFSETQ. CDR3 coding DNA: TGCGCCAGCAGCACTACTCCCGGGACTAGCGAGCAGTACTTC. Amino acid sequence: CASSTTPGTSEQYF.